The next 5 T cell receptor beta chains were all read from a single sample in a study of spatial heterogeneity in lung cancer. Study-level points and caveats: Mutation tallies in tumors tracked expanded intratumoral alpha and beta TCR counts.

Time point of the sample: sample taken at primary tumor resection. Their cognate antigens are unknown. TCRdb re-called the 5' RACE reads through MiXCR, storing one row per CDR3 protein. Of about 100,000 distinct CDR3 sequences in the sample, around 4.3% are singletons; the top ten hold 21%. The material sequenced was lung tumor tissue, taken at surgery. The receptors were gathered from a male donor with early-stage non-small cell lung cancer.

The chain has TRBV6-5 and TRBJ1-1; unclear D gene. The CDR3 has 15 residues. Germline CDR1 reads MNHEY; CDR2 reads SVGAGI. Between the trimmed V and J ends, which lost 0 bases and 2 bases, there was a span of 10 bases. CDR3 loop: CASSYSTGINTEAFF. CDR3 in DNA: TGTGCCAGCAGTTACTCGACCGGGATAAACACTGAAGCTTTCTTT.

At least ten counts were recorded for this clonotype. The chain employs TRBV7-9 and TRBJ2-5, with 7 bases identical to TRBD1. CDR3 size: 14 residues. J gave up 4 bases and V 2 bases, and 4 bases lay outside the gene matches. In germline, CDR1 is SEHNR, CDR2 FQNEAQ (reference sequence). This chain's CDR3 is CASSLRGGAETQYF. CDR3 nucleotide sequence: TGTGCCAGCAGCTTAAGAGGGGGCGCAGAGACCCAGTACTTC.

The chain employs TRBV4-1 and TRBJ2-1; 8 bases are a match to TRBD1. Unmatched junction bases numbered 1, after V lost 1 base and J lost 2 bases. The CDR3 covers 15 residues. CDR1 is MGHRA and CDR2 is YSYEKL in the germline V gene. The CDR3 loop is CASSQGDRPYNEQFF. Here the CDR3 DNA reads TGCGCCAGCAGCCAAGGGGACAGGCCCTACAATGAGCAGTTCTTC.

This clonotype was observed many times. This CDR3 is CASSPRQGGSQPQHF. DNA for the CDR3: TGTGCCAGCAGTCCTAGACAGGGCGGCAGTCAGCCCCAGCATTTT. This chain connects TRBV27 to TRBJ1-5; 7 nucleotides align to TRBD1. This CDR3 has 15 residues. With V trimmed by 5 bases and J by 6 bases, 10 bases remained unmatched. Looked up from germline, CDR1 is MNHEY and CDR2 is SMNVEV (reference sequence).

At least ten counts were recorded for this clonotype. This chain uses TRBV6-2 or TRBV6-3 with TRBJ2-1, with a possible D match to TRBD1 (6 bases). Germline lookup yields CDR1 MNHEY and CDR2 SVGEGT. Deletions cut 6 bases from V and 5 bases from J, with 11 bases between. This CDR3 is built from 13 residues. The CDR3 region has the DNA TGTGCCAGCAGACCCGACAGGCACAATGAGCAGTTCTTC. This sequence encodes CASRPDRHNEQFF.